This T cell receptor beta chain was identified in a study of T cell responses to AZD1222 COVID-19 vaccine (dated by TCRdb to about 2021). As for the study more broadly: AZD1222 recipients given second doses at about 4 weeks or at about 12 weeks were pooled, since spike-specific TCR depth and breadth were not found to differ between the two schedules. A total of approximately 230 trial participants underwent TCR sequencing, of whom around 200 received two doses of AZD1222 and approximately 25 received two doses of the MenACWY control vaccine. Enrollment into the trials was organized by age into subgroups of 18-55, 56-69 and 70-plus years, and those subgroups contained approximately 160, 26 and 62 TCR-sequenced participants, respectively. Results the study describes overall, beyond this receptor: Participants were mostly white British and included more females than males, and it was suggested by the authors that clonal diversity may have been underestimated. Reportedly, close to half of the unique spike-specific TCRs recognized epitopes lying outside the regions that are mutated in the B.1.351 and B.1.1.7 variants. In the small 56-69-year group, the increase in depth fell short of significance, most likely because of low power. Only a handful of AZD1222 recipients were SARS-CoV-2 seropositive at baseline, limiting conclusions about previously exposed vaccinees. After two AZD1222 doses, spike-specific TCR breadth and depth were significantly higher than at day 0 and than in MenACWY recipients. The whole spike protein was spanned by vaccine-associated CD4 TCRs, and dominant responses were seen in regions 160-218 and 743-854. Because no day 14 peak-response samples were available, repertoires were characterized only after the peak T cell response.

The CDR3 regions of human TCRbeta chains were subjected to immunosequencing. The original methods were these. TCRs in the repertoires were matched against a reference library of SARS-CoV-2-specific TCRs that had been generated with the MIRA antigen-specificity platform. Breadth meant the fraction of unique TCRs that were SARS-CoV-2-associated, whereas depth meant the fraction of total T cells that were SARS-CoV-2-associated. Using the MIRA data, each spike-specific TCR was assigned both to the spike region to which the TCR was reactive and to a CD4 or CD8 class. Log10-transformed breadth and depth values were compared by one-way ANOVA with Sidak's multiple comparisons tests. TCRdb obtained this table from immuneACCESS and retained in-frame rearrangements with V and J assigned. These tables miss some clones; where compared with another copy, unresolved V genes account for less than half of the shortfall, and the remainder is unexplained. The V and J calls and clone size are taken from that table; D and trimming were inferred from the DNA. The sample table contains fewer than 120,000 clones; only one count was recorded for around 92% of them. Together, the top ten hold under 10% of the sample.

Reading the label with the study, this specimen's time point is: baseline before first vaccination. Samples from vaccinated people were obtained from the UK trials COV001 and COV002, which included a single-blind randomized controlled phase 2/3 trial of AZD1222 (ChAdOx1 nCoV-19) in healthy adults. For TCRbeta chain sequencing, PBMC samples were collected from trial participants at day 0 and at day 28 after the second dose. On this clone: Its target antigen remains unknown. Base quality data are lacking; no much larger clone is found one base away.

The specimen comprised peripheral blood, sampled on day 0 of AZD1222 vaccination. The receptor was derived from an adult in good health.

The base sequence is TGTGCCACGTCGACGGGGACAGGTAATCAGCCCCAGCATTTT. Translated, it reads CATSTGTGNQPQHF. The chain links TRBV24-1 with TRBJ1-5, with TRBD1 identical over 8 junction bases. V ends up 10 bases short and J 4 bases short, with an unmatched junction base count of 8. The germline V gene supplies CDR1 KGHDR and CDR2 SFDVKD. Its CDR3 holds 14 amino acids, cysteine through phenylalanine. This entry keeps only the CDR3 DNA: 42 bases, framed from base 1.